What follows is one TCR beta chain and its context. The antigen remains undetermined. This specimen comes from a study of cytomegalovirus exposure and HLA in healthy donors. The CDR3 covers 14 residues. With 4 bases removed from V and 9 bases from J, the gap between germline ends came to 16 bases. The germline CDR1 and CDR2 sequences are SEHNR and FQNEAQ (reference sequence). Use of 60 Vbeta and 13 Jbeta primers characterized the PCR. Produced via immunoSEQ multiplex PCR; TCRdb's table is partial and in-frame only. The top ten hold roughly 2% of the sample, which has 120,000 or so clones, approximately 15% seen once. Points from the study as a whole: Most TCRs appeared rarely, but some public TCRs recurred in many donors. A likely sequencing artifact accounted for one observed cluster of highly shared sequence variants.

Sequencing was performed on PBMCs. The sequence derives from a woman aged 18-29 years in good health and CMV-seronegative. The rearrangement joins TRBV7-9 to TRBJ2-1, with D perhaps matching TRBD1 (6 bases). CDR3 protein: CASSSPREGGEQFF. The CDR3 nucleotides are TGTGCCAGCAGCTCACCGAGGGAAGGGGGTGAGCAGTTCTTC. The full variable domain, its missing parts supplied by reference TRBV7-9 and TRBJ2-1, is DTGVSQNPRHKITKRGQNVTFRCDPISEHNRLYWYRQTLGQGPEFLTYFQNEAQLEKSRLLSDRFSAERPKGSFSTLEIQRTEQGDSAMYLCASSSPREGGEQFFGPGTRLTVL.